Listed below are T cell receptor beta chains from one sample, sequenced in a study of PD-L1 blockade in urothelial cancer. Produced via immunoSEQ multiplex PCR; TCRdb's table is partial and in-frame only. This sample yields roughly 43,000 clones, of which 81% are seen a single time; around 2.5% belongs to the top ten. The sequenced sample was PBMCs, obtained around atezolizumab (anti-PD-L1) treatment. The receptor source for this set is a man aged 70 or older with urothelial cancer. Both conserved end residues are part of each CDR3. Fields, in order: clone size, V gene, D gene, J gene, CDR3 DNA, CDR3 protein. A D gene is named only where the DNA matches it firmly. Not all rows give a size; the values are once, few, many and, for expanded clones, a class.

>NA|TRBV7-2|NA|TRBJ2-3
TGTGCCAGCAGCTTCGGCGGCGCGACAGGTACGCAGTATTTT
CASSFGGATGTQYF
>NA|TRBV5-8|NA|TRBJ2-3
TGTGCCAGCACCCTGGGGGCGGGGACTACCGATACGCAGTATTTT
CASTLGAGTTDTQYF
>few|TRBV14|NA|TRBJ1-2
TGTGCCAGCAGCCAAGATCGGTCGGTCTACACCTTC
CASSQDRSVYTF
>few|TRBV19|NA|TRBJ1-5
TGTGCCAGTAGTAAGGCTTCGACTGGGGGCAACCAGCCCCAGCATTTT
CASSKASTGGNQPQHF
>NA|TRBV5-1|TRBD2|TRBJ2-1
TGCGCCAGCAGCTCGGATCCGGGAGGCACCTACAATGAGCAGTTCTTC
CASSSDPGGTYNEQFF
>NA|TRBV10-1|NA|TRBJ2-2
TGCGCCAGCAGGGACGACAGGATGACCGGGGAGCTGTTTTTT
CASRDDRMTGELFF
>once|TRBV9|TRBD1|TRBJ1-5
TGTGCCAGCAGCGGAGAATCGGGACAGGGCCCTCCCCAGCATTTT
CASSGESGQGPPQHF
>NA|TRBV4-2|TRBD2|TRBJ2-7
TGTGCCAGCAGCCTCCGGGAGGAAGACGAGCAGTACTTC
CASSLREEDEQYF
>few|TRBV6-5|TRBD1|TRBJ1-3
TGTGCCAGCAGTTACACCCCCGGGACAGGGGGAAACACCATATATTTT
CASSYTPGTGGNTIYF
>NA|TRBV7-9|TRBD2|TRBJ2-1
TGTGCCAGCAGCCAGGGACTAGCCGCGAACAATGAGCAGTTCTTC
CASSQGLAANNEQFF
>NA|TRBV6-5|NA|TRBJ2-3
TGTGCCAGCAGTTACGGGCTCGGAGATACGCAGTATTTT
CASSYGLGDTQYF
>NA|TRBV4-1|NA|TRBJ2-7
TGCGCCAGCAGCCAACCTAATCGGGAGCAGTACTTC
CASSQPNREQYF
>NA|TRBV2|TRBD1|TRBJ2-1
TGTGCCAGCAGTGTAAGGCAGGGGGCCACTGAGCAGTTCTTC
CASSVRQGATEQFF
>NA|TRBV7-2|NA|TRBJ2-7
TGTGCCAGCAGCCCCCAAGAAGGACACAACTACGAGCAGTACTTC
CASSPQEGHNYEQYF
>NA|TRBV6-1|TRBD1|TRBJ1-1
TGTGCCAGCAGTGAAGTGGTGCCGGGACAGGGGGAAACTGAAGCTTTCTTT
CASSEVVPGQGETEAFF
>NA|TRBV11-1|NA|TRBJ2-3
TGTGCCAGCAGCCTACAGGGTGTCAGCACTGATACGCAGTATTTT
CASSLQGVSTDTQYF
>NA|TRBV5-6|NA|TRBJ1-3
TGTGCCAGCAGTTTGTCGTTCATATCCAGTCCTCGCTCTGGAAACACCATATATTTT
CASSLSFISSPRSGNTIYF
>NA|TRBV28|NA|TRBJ1-1
TGTGCCAGCAGTTTCTCCCAGCGCGGGGCCGGGACTGAAGCTTTCTTT
CASSFSQRGAGTEAFF